These 18 T cell receptor beta chains were sequenced from one sample in a study of blood T cell repertoires in COVID-19. Generated by immunoSEQ multiplex PCR, the TCRdb table keeps only in-frame clones and is missing some. The sample carries some 50,000 clones, 80% to 90% recorded once. The sequenced sample was peripheral blood. The source of these receptors is a woman of 80 years or more with COVID-19, enrolled during active disease.

This rearrangement joins TRBV13 to TRBJ2-1; D is possibly TRBD1 (5 bases). CDR1 and CDR2 from the germline V gene are PRHDT and FYEKMQ (reference sequence). CDR3 length equals 15 residues. V lost 5 bases and J 4 bases, leaving 15 bases between the germline ends. The DNA for the CDR3 is TGTGCCAGCAGCCCGTACAGGAAACTTTACAATGAGCAGTTCTTC. Translating gives CASSPYRKLYNEQFF.

The genes are TRBV6-4 and TRBJ2-1; TRBD1 matches 11 bases. The CDR3 spans 14 residues. V was pared by 3 bases and J by 8 bases, with 3 bases of the junction left unmatched. The germline CDR1 and CDR2 sequences are MRHNA and SNTAGT. CDR3 DNA: TGTGCCAGCAGTGATGGGACAGGGGGAGATGAGCAGTTCTTC. Translation: CASSDGTGGDEQFF.

The chain employs TRBV15 and TRBJ1-1; no firm D call. In germline, CDR1 is LNHNV, CDR2 YYDKDF (reference sequence). The CDR3 length is 15 residues. Between the trimmed V and J ends, which lost 0 bases and 8 bases, there was a span of 16 bases. CDR3 loop: CATSRDPSHVVEAFF. In nucleotides, the CDR3 is TGTGCCACCAGCAGAGATCCGAGCCACGTCGTCGAAGCTTTCTTT.

The chain joins TRBV29-1 to TRBJ1-1; D uncertain. Looked up from germline, CDR1 is SQVTM and CDR2 is ANQGSEA. Trimming took off 6 bases at V and 1 base at J, with 12 bases between the two ends. CDR3 length equals 13 residues. CDR3 nucleotides: TGCAGCGTGGCTCCTTTTTGGAACACTGAAGCTTTCTTT. It is translated as CSVAPFWNTEAFF. Full variable domain (remainder filled in from reference TRBV29-1 and TRBJ1-1): SAVISQKPSRDICQRGTSLTIQCQVDSQVTMMFWYRQQPGQSLTLIATANQGSEATYESGFVIDKFPISRPNLTFSTLTVSNMSPEDSSIYLCSVAPFWNTEAFFGQGTRLTVV.

The J gene is TRBJ1-1, the V gene TRBV10-3, with D unresolved. The CDR3 is 15 amino acids. Trimming removed 4 bases at V and 1 base at J, with 13 bases between. Per the germline V gene, CDR1 is ENHRY and CDR2 is SYGVKD. CDR3 DNA sequence: TGTGCCATCAGTGCAAGCGGTAAGGGGAACACTGAAGCTTTCTTT. Amino acid sequence: CAISASGKGNTEAFF.

V and J are TRBV28 and TRBJ2-1, with 9 bases aligning to TRBD2. The V and J ends lost 6 bases and 6 bases, in that order; junction bases with no gene match: 15. This CDR3 has 17 residues. Germline CDR1 MDHEN, CDR2 SYDVKM. In nucleotides, the CDR3 is TGTGCCAGCAGCTATGATAATAGCGGGAGTACAAGCAATGAGCAGTTCTTC. Residues: CASSYDNSGSTSNEQFF.

The chain links TRBV2 to TRBJ1-1; 7 bases map to TRBD1. CDR3 length: 15 residues. The germline V gene encodes CDR1 SNHLY and CDR2 FYNNEI. Unmatched junction bases numbered 9, after V lost 5 bases and J lost 3 bases. The CDR3 is CASSSEGAGHTEAFF. CDR3 nucleotides: TGTGCCAGCAGTTCGGAGGGGGCAGGACACACTGAAGCTTTCTTT.

This rearrangement joins TRBV18 to TRBJ2-7; 9 bases match TRBD1. Germline CDR1 reads KGHSH; CDR2 reads LQKENI. The CDR3 length is 15 residues. Trimming removed 4 bases from V and 3 bases from J; junction bases left unmatched: 7. The DNA for the CDR3 is TGTGCCAGCTCACTGGCACAGGGGGCTTTCTACGAGCAGTACTTC. It specifies CASSLAQGAFYEQYF.

The rearrangement joins TRBV6-6 to TRBJ1-2, with D possibly matching TRBD1 (6 bases). The CDR3 runs to 15 residues. CDR1 MNHNY and CDR2 SVGAGI come from the germline V gene (reference sequence). V lost 3 bases to trimming and J lost 4 bases, with 15 bases between them. The CDR3 here is CASSYPQGKGYGYTF. DNA of the CDR3: TGTGCCAGCAGTTATCCCCAGGGGAAGGGCTATGGCTACACCTTC.

The chain couples TRBV19 to TRBJ2-4; TRBD2 matches at 12 bases. With 3 bases clipped from V and 0 bases from J, the junction kept 12 bases outside the gene matches. Germline V gene data show CDR1 as LNHDA and CDR2 as SQIVND (reference sequence). This CDR3 region has 20 residues. CDR3 in amino acids: CASSIWSTSGGPVAKNIQYF. The CDR3 nucleotides are TGTGCCAGTAGTATTTGGAGTACTAGCGGGGGGCCGGTAGCCAAAAACATTCAGTACTTC.

This clone was detected once. The chain employs TRBV5-1 and TRBJ2-7; 9 positions agree with TRBD1. The junction had 8 bases not matched to a gene; V was cut back by 3 bases and J by 1 base. Germline CDR1 is SGHRS and CDR2 is YFSETQ. The CDR3 spans 16 residues. The CDR3 nucleotides are TGCGCCAGCAGCTCCAACTGGGGGACAGGGTCCTACGAGCAGTACTTC. This translates into CASSSNWGTGSYEQYF. The entire variable domain, with the rest obtained from reference TRBV5-1 and TRBJ2-7, is as follows: KAGVTQTPRYLIKTRGQQVTLSCSPISGHRSVSWYQQTPGQGLQFLFEYFSETQRNKGNFPGRFSGRQFSNSRSEMNVSTLELGDSALYLCASSSNWGTGSYEQYFGPGTRLTVT.

The chain couples TRBV4-2 to TRBJ2-3; 7 bases map to TRBD2. The CDR3 has 19 amino acids. The V gene end was trimmed by 3 bases and the J gene end by 0 bases; junction bases not matched to a gene: 15. Germline lookup yields CDR1 LGHNA and CDR2 YNFKEQ. The DNA of the CDR3 is TGTGCCAGCAGCCAGAAACTAGCGTCGGGCCCGACTAGCACAGATACGCAGTATTTT. Protein product: CASSQKLASGPTSTDTQYF.

The chain combines TRBV6-5 with TRBJ2-7; possible D gene TRBD2, 6 bases. The germline gives CDR1 MNHEY, CDR2 SVGAGI. The length of the CDR3 is 14 residues. The V end lost 2 bases, the J end lost 7 bases, and 15 bases lay between the germline ends. CDR3: CASSYRAVRGEQYF. CDR3 bases: TGTGCCAGCAGTTACAGGGCCGTACGGGGGGAGCAGTACTTC.

The chain has TRBV6-5 and TRBJ1-2; D ambiguous. The V gene's germline CDR1 is MNHEY and CDR2 SVGAGI. The length of the CDR3 is 13 residues. Trimming removed 3 bases at V and 2 bases at J, with 7 bases between. The CDR3 loop is CASSYGRNYGYTF. The CDR3 nucleotides read TGTGCCAGCAGTTATGGGAGGAACTATGGCTACACCTTC.

The CDR3 nucleotides read TGTGCCAGCAGTCTACATCAGGGGGATAATTCACCCCTCCACTTT. This translates into CASSLHQGDNSPLHF. The V gene is TRBV28, the J gene TRBJ1-6; 7 bases match TRBD1. The V gene end was trimmed by 5 bases and the J gene end by 5 bases; junction bases not matched to a gene: 6. Germline V gene data show CDR1 as MDHEN and CDR2 as SYDVKM. CDR3 size: 15 residues.

The chain uses TRBV2 and TRBJ1-5, with D possibly matching TRBD1 (5 bases). Germline V gene lookup returns CDR1 SNHLY and CDR2 FYNNEI. The CDR3 covers 13 residues. Between the trimmed V and J ends, which lost 3 bases and 6 bases, there was a span of 9 bases. The CDR3 loop reads CASSDNRIQPQHF. CDR3 nucleotide sequence: TGTGCCAGCAGTGACAACAGGATTCAGCCCCAGCATTTT.

This clone was counted a single time. The chain carries TRBV2 and TRBJ2-3; 8 bases line up with TRBD1. The CDR3 totals 15 residues. CDR1 SNHLY and CDR2 FYNNEI come from the germline V gene. The trim removed 6 bases at V and 5 bases at J, leaving 10 bases unmatched. CDR3 DNA: TGTGCCAGCAGAAGAGGTCAGGGGGCCAAAGATACGCAGTATTTT. It is translated as CASRRGQGAKDTQYF.

The chain is built from TRBV29-1 and TRBJ1-6; 7 nucleotides agree with TRBD1. There are 13 residues in the CDR3. The J segment lost 10 bases and the V segment lost 6 bases, leaving 9 bases of the junction unmatched. In germline, CDR1 is SQVTM, CDR2 ANQGSEA. The CDR3 reads CSVMTGTLSPLHF. In DNA, the CDR3 is TGCAGCGTCATGACAGGGACCCTGTCACCCCTCCACTTT.